A single sample is the source of the 17 T cell receptor beta chains below, sequenced in a study of response to subunit inactivated influenza vaccine. TCRdb fed the RT-PCR reads into MiXCR, producing one record per CDR3 protein. The sample has about 570,000 distinct CDR3 sequences; about 11% are singletons. The same sample was also studied in work on T cells expressing NK-cell markers. That source adds: In generating TCR beta cDNA, 5'RACE template switching with UMIs was used.

Sequenced here: PBMCs from blood, sampled on the day of vaccination. The receptors shown here come from a man between 45 and 60 years old who received an inactivated influenza vaccine.

This clonotype appeared many times. The chain employs TRBV29-1 and TRBJ2-1; 8 bases agree with TRBD1. J lost 2 bases, V lost 3 bases, and 0 bases had no gene match. CDR3 length: 13 residues. The germline CDR1 and CDR2 sequences are SQVTM and ANQGSEA. The CDR3 DNA sequence: TGCAGCGTTGACAGGGGGCCCTACAATGAGCAGTTCTTC. Its protein is CSVDRGPYNEQFF.

This clonotype was seen a handful of times. The rearrangement links TRBV11-2 to TRBJ2-1; D not resolved. Trimming left V 3 bases short and J 3 bases short, with 9 bases between. Germline V lookup: CDR1 SGHAT, CDR2 FQNNGV. The CDR3 totals 14 residues. The CDR3: CASSFLTSYNEQFF. The CDR3 DNA sequence: TGTGCCAGCAGCTTTCTAACCAGCTACAATGAGCAGTTCTTC.

This clonotype was detected only a few times. V is TRBV12-3 or TRBV12-4 and J is TRBJ2-2, with D possibly being TRBD2 (5 bases). The CDR3 is 14 amino acids. Trimming took off 6 bases at V and 7 bases at J, with 15 bases between the two ends. This chain's CDR3 is CASSWRAQHGELFF. The CDR3 coding sequence is TGTGCCAGCAGCTGGCGGGCGCAGCACGGGGAGCTGTTTTTT.

The chain combines TRBV20-1 with TRBJ2-7, with 11 positions matching TRBD1. The V gene's germline CDR1 is DFQATT and CDR2 SNEGSKA (reference sequence). J gave up 2 bases and V 6 bases, and 9 bases lay outside the gene matches. This CDR3 is 15 amino acids long. The CDR3 protein is CSATQGTGGAYEQYF. In nucleotides, the CDR3 is TGCAGTGCGACCCAAGGGACAGGGGGGGCCTACGAGCAGTACTTC.

This clonotype was detected only a few times. The chain has TRBV4-2 and TRBJ2-3, with 9 bases aligning to TRBD2. There are 19 residues in the CDR3. V gave up 0 bases and J gave up 0 bases; unmatched junction bases: 10. Germline V gene data show CDR1 as LGHNA and CDR2 as YNFKEQ. CDR3 nucleotide sequence: TGTGCCAGCAGCCAAGAGGGGAATGGTCTAGCGGGGAGCACAGATACGCAGTATTTT. Its protein is CASSQEGNGLAGSTDTQYF.

The table lists this clonotype with many counts. This chain uses TRBV20-1 with TRBJ2-1; TRBD2 matches 10 bases. This CDR3 is 14 amino acids long. Germline V lookup: CDR1 DFQATT, CDR2 SNEGSKA (reference sequence). J lost 10 bases, V lost 5 bases, and 11 bases had no gene match. As DNA, the CDR3 is TGCAGTGCTGGACGAGCGGGAGGGGGAGACGAGCAGTTCTTC. As protein: CSAGRAGGGDEQFF.

The rearrangement uses TRBV5-1 and TRBJ2-1, with D unresolved. Trimming cost V 1 base and J 4 bases, with 12 bases left between them. Per germline, CDR1 SGHRS and CDR2 YFSETQ. The CDR3 has 15 amino acids. CDR3 protein: CASSLSRPEYNEQFF. In DNA, the CDR3 is TGCGCCAGCAGCTTGTCTCGCCCCGAGTACAATGAGCAGTTCTTC.

The chain has TRBV18 and TRBJ1-5; D call uncertain. V lost 6 bases, J lost 0 bases, and 9 bases lay in between. Germline V gives CDR1 KGHSH, CDR2 LQKENI. The CDR3 sequence is 14 residues long. DNA of the CDR3: TGTGCCAGCTCCCCGGTCTCTAGCAATCAGCCCCAGCATTTT. Residues: CASSPVSSNQPQHF.

The V call is TRBV5-1, the J call TRBJ2-5; tentatively, D is TRBD2 (6 bases). The CDR3 is 14 residues long. Looked up from germline, CDR1 is SGHRS and CDR2 is YFSETQ. The V end was cut by 1 base, the J end by 5 bases, with 12 bases between. As DNA, the CDR3 is TGCGCCAGCAGCTTGAGTAGCGGCCATGAGACCCAGTACTTC. It codes for CASSLSSGHETQYF.

This clonotype showed up many times. DNA of the CDR3: TGCGCCAGCAGCTCGGGCAGGGGATACACAGATACGCAGTATTTT. This gives the protein CASSSGRGYTDTQYF. V is TRBV5-1 and J is TRBJ2-3; D possibly corresponds to TRBD1 (6 bases). The CDR3 runs to 15 residues. Germline V gene lookup returns CDR1 SGHRS and CDR2 YFSETQ. Between the trimmed V and J ends, which lost 3 bases and 2 bases, there was a span of 13 bases.

This clonotype was recorded at least ten times. The chain employs TRBV29-1 and TRBJ2-3; weak D call: TRBD1 (6 bases). This CDR3 contains 16 residues. V was shortened by 1 base and J by 4 bases, with 18 bases between the two germline ends. CDR1 and CDR2 (germline): SQVTM, ANQGSEA. The CDR3 protein is CSVEARGGVGADTQYF. DNA for the CDR3: TGCAGCGTTGAAGCCCGAGGGGGTGTGGGCGCAGATACGCAGTATTTT.

The chain employs TRBV20-1 and TRBJ1-2; D may be TRBD1 (6 bases). The V and J ends lost 1 base and 8 bases respectively, with 14 bases between them. The CDR3 covers 13 residues. The V gene's germline CDR1 is DFQATT and CDR2 SNEGSKA (reference sequence). The CDR3 is CSARGGPSRGYTF. The CDR3 coding sequence is TGCAGTGCTAGAGGGGGGCCCAGTCGAGGCTACACCTTC.

This clonotype was detected ten times or more. The chain recombines TRBV6-5 with TRBJ2-7; D unclear. V shed 0 bases and J shed 6 bases, with 12 bases lying between them. Germline CDR1 is MNHEY and CDR2 is SVGAGI. There are 14 residues in the CDR3. Here the CDR3 DNA reads TGTGCCAGCAGTTACTCTATCAACTTAGCCGAGCAGTACTTC. It is translated as CASSYSINLAEQYF.

The rearrangement joins TRBV11-1 to TRBJ2-1; the match to TRBD2 covers 16 bases. This CDR3 comprises 21 residues. Germline CDR1 and CDR2: SGHAT and FQDESV (reference sequence). The V segment lost 2 bases and the J segment 6 bases; nucleotides outside the gene matches: 16. CDR3 sequence reads: CASSLPTPGLAGGPAGNEQFF. For the CDR3, the DNA is TGTGCCAGCAGCTTACCCACTCCGGGACTAGCGGGAGGGCCTGCGGGCAATGAGCAGTTCTTC. Combining the CDR3 with reference TRBV11-1 and TRBJ2-1 gives the whole variable domain EAEVAQSPRYKITEKSQAVAFWCDPISGHATLYWYRQILGQGPELLVQFQDESVVDDSQLPKDRFSAERLKGVDSTLKIQPAELGDSAMYLCASSLPTPGLAGGPAGNEQFFGPGTRLTVL.

In this sample, this clonotype turned up many times. The chain combines TRBV29-1 with TRBJ2-7; no clear D gene. The germline CDR1 and CDR2 sequences are SQVTM and ANQGSEA. The length of the CDR3 is 13 residues. V gave up 5 bases and J gave up 3 bases, with 14 bases separating them. The CDR3 sequence is CSVSSPGDYEQYF. CDR3 sequence (DNA): TGCAGCGTTTCCAGCCCTGGGGACTACGAGCAGTACTTC.

This clonotype was detected ten times or more. The chain couples TRBV20-1 to TRBJ2-2; tentatively, D is TRBD1 or TRBD2 (5 bases each). The germline V gene has CDR1 DFQATT and CDR2 SNEGSKA (reference sequence). Trimming left V 6 bases short and J 6 bases short, with 14 bases between. This CDR3 is 13 amino acids long. CDR3 nucleotide sequence: TGCAGTGCCCGCTCGTGGGACGCCGGGGAGCTGTTTTTT. It specifies CSARSWDAGELFF.

The chain couples TRBV6-1 to TRBJ2-1; possibly TRBD1 or TRBD2 for D (5 bases each). Germline V gene sequence: CDR1 MNHNS, CDR2 SASEGT. The CDR3 extends over 14 amino acids. The V end lost 5 bases, the J end lost 8 bases, and 16 bases lay between the germline ends. The CDR3 nucleotides read TGTGCCAGCAGTCCGATTCTTCGGGGCGATGAGCAGTTCTTC. Its translation is CASSPILRGDEQFF.